The sequence of this T cell receptor (beta chain) was determined in a study of blood T cells in healthy people across ages. The study's findings and limits: It was the long-lived donors that had more naive CD4+ cells and higher diversity than aged donors. Strong correlation existed between TCR beta diversity and naive T cell percentage.

The germline V gene encodes CDR1 SGHKS and CDR2 YYEKEE (reference sequence). Deletions cut 2 bases from V and 5 bases from J, with 13 bases between. This CDR3 comprises 14 residues. A J-beta primer mix and a sample-barcoded 5' primer were used in a second PCR of about 7 to 12 cycles. TCRdb recomputed calls from the 5' RACE reads with MiXCR, one row per CDR3 protein. The repertoire holds about 720,000 distinct CDR3 sequences, with approximately 22% as singletons. For this clonotype: Its matching antigen is unknown.

The chain recombines TRBV5-5 with TRBJ1-1; unclear D gene. The sequence came from a man aged 70 or older in good health. The sample comprised blood. In DNA, the CDR3 is TGTGCCAGCAGCTTCCGGCCCGAAAGTACTGAAGCTTTCTTT. Translation: CASSFRPESTEAFF. Based on the CDR3 plus reference TRBV5-5 and TRBJ1-1, the full variable domain is DAGVTQSPTHLIKTRGQQVTLRCSPISGHKSVSWYQQVLGQGPQFIFQYYEKEERGRGNFPDRFSARQFPNYSSELNVNALLLGDSALYLCASSFRPESTEAFFGQGTRLTVV.